The 21 T cell receptor beta chains below all came from one sample that was sequenced in a study of blood T cell repertoires in COVID-19. Measured with immunoSEQ multiplex PCR; TCRdb has only the in-frame clones, and not every one. Here the sample spans 70,000 to 100,000 clones, approximately 90% being singletons. The source material was peripheral blood. All receptors come from a man in his 60s with acute or convalescent COVID-19.

The chain carries TRBV12-3 or TRBV12-4 and TRBJ1-4; D is possibly TRBD1 (5 bases). This CDR3 has 13 amino acids. Trimming shortened V by 5 bases and J by 7 bases, and 11 bases separated the two germline ends. CDR3 residues: CASSTRVGEKLFF. CDR3 DNA: TGTGCCAGCAGTACCAGGGTTGGTGAAAAACTGTTTTTT.

The chain is built from TRBV19 and TRBJ1-2; D might be TRBD1 (6 bases). With 6 bases removed from V and 5 bases from J, the gap between germline ends came to 13 bases. This CDR3 has 13 amino acids. CDR1 LNHDA and CDR2 SQIVND come from the germline V gene (reference sequence). The CDR3 loop is CASRKQGEYGYTF. DNA for the CDR3: TGTGCCAGTAGGAAACAGGGAGAGTATGGCTACACCTTC. The complete variable domain, with remaining parts taken from reference TRBV19 and TRBJ1-2, reads DGGITQSPKYLFRKEGQNVTLSCEQNLNHDAMYWYRQDPGQGLRLIYYSQIVNDFQKGDIAEGYSVSREKKESFPLTVTSAQKNPTAFYLCASRKQGEYGYTFGSGTRLTVV.

This rearrangement joins TRBV5-1 to TRBJ2-3, with D possibly being TRBD2 (6 bases). V lost 1 base and J lost 6, with 9 bases in between. CDR3 length: 13 residues. Per the germline V gene, CDR1 is SGHRS and CDR2 is YFSETQ. DNA for the CDR3: TGCGCCAGCAGCTTGTCGGGGGAGGATACGCAGTATTTT. Its translation is CASSLSGEDTQYF.

The chain employs TRBV5-4 and TRBJ2-1, with D perhaps matching TRBD1 (5 bases). The CDR3 spans 13 residues. Looked up from germline, CDR1 is SGHNT and CDR2 is YYREEE (reference sequence). The V end lost 4 bases, the J end lost 7 bases, and 12 bases lay between the germline ends. The CDR3 nucleotides read TGTGCCAGCAGCCTGTTAACAGGTAATGAGCAGTTCTTC. Its translation is CASSLLTGNEQFF.

This clone occurred once. The chain recombines TRBV24-1 with TRBJ2-2; the match to TRBD1 covers 12 bases. Trimming took 3 bases from V and 5 from J; bases not matched to a gene: 3. Per germline, CDR1 KGHDR and CDR2 SFDVKD. The CDR3 has 16 residues. This CDR3 reads CATSDRDRGPTGELFF. DNA of the CDR3: TGTGCCACCAGTGATCGGGACAGGGGGCCGACCGGGGAGCTGTTTTTT.

This chain uses TRBV10-3 with TRBJ2-1; 10 nucleotides line up with TRBD2. Germline V CDR1 and CDR2: ENHRY, SYGVKD. CDR3 length: 15 amino acids. J lost 9 bases, V lost 7 bases, and 12 bases had no gene match. The CDR3: CAITRTSGRVGEQFF. In nucleotides, the CDR3 is TGTGCCATCACCCGGACTAGCGGTCGGGTCGGTGAGCAGTTCTTC.

The chain carries TRBV10-3 and TRBJ2-6, with a tentative D call TRBD2 (5 bases). From germline, CDR1 is ENHRY and CDR2 SYGVKD. The CDR3 is 17 amino acids. V was clipped by 2 bases and J by 0 bases, with 11 bases between them. CDR3 protein: CAISEGGPSSGANVLTF. As DNA, the CDR3 is TGTGCCATCAGTGAGGGCGGGCCATCCTCTGGGGCCAACGTCCTGACTTTC.

V and J are TRBV11-1 and TRBJ2-7; 8 positions agree with TRBD1. The CDR3 consists of 16 residues. Germline V gives CDR1 SGHAT, CDR2 FQDESV (reference sequence). With V trimmed by 3 bases and J by 0 bases, 7 bases remained unmatched. In DNA, the CDR3 is TGTGCCAGCAGCTTCGCACAGGGGGACGACTCCTACGAGCAGTACTTC. It codes for CASSFAQGDDSYEQYF.

This sequence joins TRBV27 and TRBJ1-4; D is uncertain. CDR3 length equals 14 residues. The ends were cut back, 6 bases at V and 6 bases at J, with 14 bases in the middle. Germline V CDR1 and CDR2: MNHEY, SMNVEV (reference sequence). Here the CDR3 reads CASRDYRGHEKLFF. The CDR3 DNA follows: TGTGCCAGCAGGGATTACCGAGGGCATGAAAAACTGTTTTTT.

V gene TRBV30 combines with J gene TRBJ2-2; D is perhaps TRBD2 (5 bases). CDR1 is GTSNPN and CDR2 is SVGIG in the germline V gene (reference sequence). This CDR3 region has 14 residues. V lost 5 bases and J lost 4, with 14 bases in between. The CDR3 sequence is CAWDRVALTGELFF. The CDR3 bases are TGTGCCTGGGACCGGGTAGCGCTCACCGGGGAGCTGTTTTTT.

The V and J genes are TRBV4-2 and TRBJ2-3, with TRBD2 identical over 9 bases. The CDR3 contains 16 residues. J gave up 2 bases and V 0 bases, and 3 bases lay outside the gene matches. CDR1 is LGHNA and CDR2 is YNFKEQ in the germline V gene. CDR3 DNA sequence: TGTGCCAGCAGCCAAGATGAGCGGGAGGACACAGATACGCAGTATTTT. Translating it yields CASSQDEREDTDTQYF.

V usage is TRBV10-1 and J usage is TRBJ2-7, with D unresolved. Per the germline V gene, CDR1 is WNHNN and CDR2 is SYGVQD (reference sequence). The CDR3 runs 14 residues. Trimming took 2 bases from V and 0 from J, leaving 8 bases between them. The CDR3 DNA reads TGCGCCAGCAGTGAGGGCGGTGACTCCTACGAGCAGTACTTC. This encodes CASSEGGDSYEQYF.

This clone was observed a handful of times. The rearrangement joins TRBV10-3 to TRBJ2-6; TRBD1 is a possible D gene (8 bases). Germline V gene lookup returns CDR1 ENHRY and CDR2 SYGVKD. The ends were cut back, 3 bases at V and 2 bases at J, with 17 bases in the middle. This CDR3 has 18 residues. CDR3 sequence: CAISDPYRGGTGANVLTF. The CDR3 DNA reads TGTGCCATCAGTGACCCCTACAGGGGGGGAACTGGGGCCAACGTCCTGACTTTC.

This chain connects TRBV3-1 (or the pseudogene TRBV3-2) to TRBJ2-7; the D is unclear. The V gene's germline CDR1 is LGHDT and CDR2 YNNKEL (reference sequence). The CDR3 sequence is 14 residues long. Trimming took off 0 bases at V and 1 base at J, with 7 bases between the two ends. For the CDR3, the DNA is TGTGCCAGCAGCCAAGACATGAGTTCCTACGAGCAGTACTTC. Protein sequence: CASSQDMSSYEQYF.

The chain carries TRBV19 and TRBJ2-7, with a weak D call TRBD2 (5 bases). The CDR3 extends over 13 amino acids. Trimming took 4 bases from V and 3 from J, leaving 10 bases between them. Germline CDR1 LNHDA, CDR2 SQIVND (reference sequence). CDR3 amino acids: CASSKDGGYEQYF. Here the CDR3 DNA reads TGTGCCAGTAGTAAGGACGGAGGCTACGAGCAGTACTTC.

The V call is TRBV5-1, the J call TRBJ2-7, with TRBD2 matching 16 bases. The CDR3 runs 18 residues. CDR1 and CDR2 from the germline V gene are SGHRS and YFSETQ. V lost 4 bases to trimming and J lost 3 bases; unmatched junction nucleotides: 10. In nucleotides, the CDR3 is TGCGCCAGCAGCCCCGAACCGGGACTAGCGGGAGGGTTCTACGAGCAGTACTTC. This translates into CASSPEPGLAGGFYEQYF.

This clone has just a few counts. J is TRBJ2-7 and V is TRBV28, with 12 bases fitting TRBD1. This CDR3 contains 16 residues. CDR1 and CDR2 (germline): MDHEN, SYDVKM. V trimming: 3 bases; J trimming: 7 bases; junction bases outside the gene matches: 10. As DNA, the CDR3 is TGTGCCAGCAGTTTTGCCGGGGACAGGGGGCGTGGAGAGCAGTACTTC. This encodes CASSFAGDRGRGEQYF.

The chain combines TRBV7-2 with TRBJ2-3; weak D call: TRBD2 (6 bases). CDR1 and CDR2 (germline): SGHTA, FQGNSA. V gave up 9 bases and J gave up 7 bases, with 14 bases separating them. The CDR3 is 12 amino acids. The CDR3 nucleotides read TGTGCCAGTACGAGGAGGGCAAATACGCAGTATTTT. Protein product: CASTRRANTQYF. Together with reference TRBV7-2 and TRBJ2-3, the CDR3 gives the full variable domain: GAGVSQSPSNKVTEKGKDVELRCDPISGHTALYWYRQSLGQGLEFLIYFQGNSAPDKSGLPSDRFSAERTGGSVSTLTIQRTQQEDSAVYLCASTRRANTQYFGPGTRLTVL.

This clone has only a few counts. The rearrangement joins TRBV6-2 or TRBV6-3 to TRBJ2-7; TRBD2 aligns across 11 bases. The CDR3 extends over 15 amino acids. CDR1 and CDR2 (germline): MNHEY, SVGEGT. V lost 5 bases and J lost 3; bases outside the gene matches: 6. This CDR3 reads CASSVRLAGLYEQYF. The CDR3 DNA is TGTGCCAGCAGTGTAAGACTAGCGGGACTCTACGAGCAGTACTTC.

The V call is TRBV28, the J call TRBJ1-2, with 8 bases identical to TRBD1. The CDR3 runs to 14 residues. The V segment lost 5 bases and the J segment 4 bases; nucleotides outside the gene matches: 6. Per germline, CDR1 MDHEN and CDR2 SYDVKM. CDR3 bases: TGTGCCAGCAGTCTCGGACAGGGAAGCTATGGCTACACCTTC. It codes for CASSLGQGSYGYTF.

This sequence joins TRBV24-1 and TRBJ2-5; D gene uncertain. CDR3 length: 8 amino acids. The germline V and J ends were trimmed by 7 bases and 14 bases, with 7 bases remaining between them. Germline CDR1 and CDR2: KGHDR and SFDVKD. CDR3 protein: CATRGPYF. The CDR3 nucleotides are TGTGCCACCAGGGGCCCCTACTTC.